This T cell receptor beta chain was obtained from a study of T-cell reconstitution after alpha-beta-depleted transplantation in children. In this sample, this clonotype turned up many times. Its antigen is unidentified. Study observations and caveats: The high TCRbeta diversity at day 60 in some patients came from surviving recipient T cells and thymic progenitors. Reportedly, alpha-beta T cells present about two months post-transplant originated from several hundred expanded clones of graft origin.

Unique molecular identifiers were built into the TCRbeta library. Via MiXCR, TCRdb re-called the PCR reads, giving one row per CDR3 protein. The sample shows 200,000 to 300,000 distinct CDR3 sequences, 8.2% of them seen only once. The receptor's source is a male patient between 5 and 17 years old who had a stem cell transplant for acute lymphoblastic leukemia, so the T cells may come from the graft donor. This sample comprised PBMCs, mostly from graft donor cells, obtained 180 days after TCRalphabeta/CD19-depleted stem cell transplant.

The CDR3 bases are TGTGCCAGCAGCTTATTCGGGGCAGGGTTTTACGAGCAGTACTTC. It encodes CASSLFGAGFYEQYF. The chain joins TRBV7-8 to TRBJ2-7; perhaps D is TRBD1 or TRBD2 (5 bases each). V was pared by 2 bases and J by 4 bases, with 15 bases between. The germline gives CDR1 SGHVS, CDR2 FQNEAQ. The CDR3 spans 15 residues.